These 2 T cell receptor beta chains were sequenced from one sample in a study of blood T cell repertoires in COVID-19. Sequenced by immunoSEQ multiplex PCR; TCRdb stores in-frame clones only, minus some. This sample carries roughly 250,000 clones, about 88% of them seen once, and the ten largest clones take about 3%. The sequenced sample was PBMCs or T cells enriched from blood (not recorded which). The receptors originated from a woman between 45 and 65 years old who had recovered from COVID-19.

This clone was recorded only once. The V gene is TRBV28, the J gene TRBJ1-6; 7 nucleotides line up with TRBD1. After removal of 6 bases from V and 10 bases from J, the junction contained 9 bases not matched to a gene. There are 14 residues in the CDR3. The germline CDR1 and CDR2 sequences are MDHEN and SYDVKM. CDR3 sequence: CASSPGTAASPLHF. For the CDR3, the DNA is TGTGCCAGCAGCCCGGGGACAGCTGCCTCACCCCTCCACTTT.

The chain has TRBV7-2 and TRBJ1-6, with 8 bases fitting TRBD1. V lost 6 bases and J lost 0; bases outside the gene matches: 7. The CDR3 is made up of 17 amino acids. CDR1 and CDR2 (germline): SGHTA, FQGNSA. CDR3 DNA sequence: TGTGCCAGCAGTTACCGTACAGGGGGCTCCTATAATTCACCCCTCCACTTT. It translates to CASSYRTGGSYNSPLHF.